The rows below give T cell receptor beta chains drawn from one sample of a study of T cell changes during pregnancy in multiple sclerosis. The method was immunoSEQ multiplex PCR; TCRdb's version includes in-frame clones alone and lacks a portion of them. The top ten hold 7% of the sample, which has 40,000 to 45,000 clones, more than 90% seen once. This specimen was CD8+ T cells from peripheral blood mononuclear cells, taken in the third trimester of pregnancy. The origin of the receptors is a female donor with multiple sclerosis, enrolled in a pregnancy study. Each CDR3 is given with its conserved first and last residue. The order of the fields is CDR3 protein, CDR3 DNA, J gene, D gene, clone size, V gene. D genes are given only for firm matches. Some rows mark clone size as missing; the rest say once, few, many or name a class of expanded clone.

CAGRSGIYGYTF | TGTGCCGGCCGGAGCGGGATCTATGGCTACACCTTC | TRBJ1-2 | NA | NA | TRBV2
CASSAGGTSNTGELFF | TGTGCCAGCAGCGCCGGCGGGACCTCGAACACCGGGGAGCTGTTTTTT | TRBJ2-2 | NA | NA | TRBV9
CASSETENTEAFF | TGTGCCAGCAGTGAGACAGAGAACACTGAAGCTTTCTTT | TRBJ1-1 | NA | NA | TRBV6-4
CASSVLAGEGFDTQYF | TGTGCCAGCAGTGTACTAGCGGGAGAAGGTTTTGATACGCAGTATTTT | TRBJ2-3 | TRBD2 | NA | TRBV27
CARFRRGDGNEQFF | TGTGCCAGGTTTAGGCGGGGAGATGGAAATGAGCAGTTCTTC | TRBJ2-1 | NA | NA | TRBV21-1
CAISGEEYEQYF | TGTGCCATCAGTGGAGAGGAGTACGAGCAGTACTTC | TRBJ2-7 | NA | NA | TRBV10-3
CASSPGTGVYTEAFF | TGTGCCAGCAGTCCCGGGACAGGGGTCTACACTGAAGCTTTCTTT | TRBJ1-1 | TRBD1 | NA | TRBV6-5
CASSLTGLAGETQYF | TGTGCCAGCAGTTTAACGGGACTAGCGGGTGAGACCCAGTACTTC | TRBJ2-5 | TRBD2 | NA | TRBV27
CASSDTFQGTTDTQYF | TGTGCCAGCAGTGACACGTTCCAGGGCACAACAGATACGCAGTATTTT | TRBJ2-3 | NA | NA | TRBV6-4
CASSPEFLSYNEQFF | TGTGCCAGCAGCCCCGAGTTCCTCTCCTACAATGAGCAGTTCTTC | TRBJ2-1 | NA | NA | TRBV6-4
CASSTDRETNYGYTF | TGTGCCAGCAGCACGGACAGGGAGACTAACTATGGCTACACCTTC | TRBJ1-2 | TRBD1 | once | TRBV28
CASSEQGGSTDTQYF | TGTGCCAGCAGTGAACAGGGCGGAAGCACAGATACGCAGTATTTT | TRBJ2-3 | NA | NA | TRBV6-1
CASSAWDSSYEQYF | TGTGCCAGCAGTGCCTGGGACTCCTCCTACGAGCAGTACTTC | TRBJ2-7 | NA | NA | TRBV9
CASSLSGRGGNEQFF | TGCGCCAGCAGCTTGTCGGGTCGGGGGGGCAATGAGCAGTTCTTC | TRBJ2-1 | TRBD2 | NA | TRBV5-1
CASNPDRGGTQYF | TGTGCCAGCAACCCGGACAGGGGAGGTACGCAGTATTTT | TRBJ2-3 | TRBD1 | NA | TRBV6-5
CASSLVLGTDTQYF | TGTGCCAGCAGCTTAGTCCTAGGCACAGATACGCAGTATTTT | TRBJ2-3 | NA | NA | TRBV13
CASSLGQGIYEQYF | TGTGCCAGCAGCTTAGGACAGGGGATTTACGAGCAGTACTTC | TRBJ2-7 | TRBD1 | NA | TRBV5-6
CASSFHRAYEQYF | TGTGCCAGCAGCTTTCATCGGGCCTACGAGCAGTACTTC | TRBJ2-7 | NA | few | TRBV11-3
CASSDWQFSGNTIYF | TGTGCCAGCAGTGACTGGCAGTTCTCTGGAAACACCATATATTTT | TRBJ1-3 | NA | NA | TRBV6-1
CASSVGTRNTEAFF | TGTGCCAGCAGCGTGGGGACACGGAACACTGAAGCTTTCTTT | TRBJ1-1 | NA | NA | TRBV9
CASSVTGKFTDTQYF | TGTGCCAGCAGTGTGACAGGAAAGTTCACAGATACGCAGTATTTT | TRBJ2-3 | NA | NA | TRBV27
CASFGGTGGDEQYF | TGTGCCAGCTTCGGGGGGACAGGGGGCGACGAGCAGTACTTC | TRBJ2-7 | TRBD1 | NA | TRBV6-5
CASSESTGGIYGYTF | TGTGCCAGCAGTGAAAGTACGGGGGGCATCTATGGCTACACCTTC | TRBJ1-2 | NA | NA | TRBV25-1
CASSVETGGTGELFF | TGTGCCAGCAGCGTAGAAACCGGGGGCACCGGGGAGCTGTTTTTT | TRBJ2-2 | NA | NA | TRBV9
CASSSRDRGYEQYF | TGTGCCAGCAGTTCGAGGGACAGGGGCTACGAGCAGTACTTC | TRBJ2-7 | TRBD1 | NA | TRBV27
CASSPKMGLQETQYF | TGTGCCAGCAGTCCTAAAATGGGACTACAAGAGACCCAGTACTTC | TRBJ2-5 | TRBD2 | once | TRBV28
CASSLGPQGAEEQYF | TGTGCCAGCAGCTTGGGGCCACAGGGGGCTGAAGAGCAGTACTTC | TRBJ2-7 | TRBD1 | NA | TRBV5-8
CASSPYAEGAGQETQYF | TGTGCCAGCAGCCCTTATGCGGAGGGTGCGGGGCAAGAGACCCAGTACTTC | TRBJ2-5 | NA | NA | TRBV5-5
CASSYSGSDTQYF | TGTGCCAGCAGTTACTCGGGCTCCGATACGCAGTATTTT | TRBJ2-3 | NA | NA | TRBV6-5
CASTPTGMNTEAFF | TGTGCCAGCACCCCGACAGGCATGAACACTGAAGCTTTCTTT | TRBJ1-1 | NA | NA | TRBV6-5
CASSAQGGGYGYTF | TGTGCCAGCAGCGCCCAGGGGGGTGGCTATGGCTACACCTTC | TRBJ1-2 | TRBD1 | NA | TRBV9
CASSSISGTYYEQYF | TGTGCCAGCAGCTCTATATCCGGGACATACTACGAGCAGTACTTC | TRBJ2-7 | NA | few | TRBV7-8
CASSLWPGATNEKLFF | TGTGCCAGCAGTTTATGGCCGGGGGCAACTAATGAAAAACTGTTTTTT | TRBJ1-4 | NA | NA | TRBV27
CATSKMGLATLDYNEQFF | TGTGCCACCAGCAAGATGGGACTAGCCACACTCGATTACAATGAGCAGTTCTTC | TRBJ2-1 | TRBD2 | NA | TRBV15
CASRRENTEAFF | TGTGCCAGCAGGCGGGAGAACACTGAAGCTTTCTTT | TRBJ1-1 | NA | NA | TRBV5-6
CASSLVGASGSYEQYF | TGTGCCAGCAGTTTAGTCGGTGCTAGCGGGAGTTACGAGCAGTACTTC | TRBJ2-7 | TRBD2 | NA | TRBV28